This is a list of T cell receptor beta chains from one sample in a study of vaccination and CD4 T cells after COVID-19. TCRdb recomputed calls from the PCR reads with MiXCR, one row per CDR3 protein. Counted here are around 12,000 distinct CDR3 sequences, approximately 80% occurring once; the ten biggest clones make up approximately 11%. What these receptors recognize is not known. The sample comprised CD4+ T cells from blood, cultured in vitro. The receptors were gathered from a human donor who had recovered from COVID-19. Both conserved end residues are part of each CDR3. D genes are given only for firm matches. Expanded clones get a size class; other rows say once, few or many, or leave the size out.

TRBV6-1,-,-,TRBJ2-2,TGTGCCAGCAGAACAGGGAGCCTGAACACCGGGGAGCTGTTTTTT,CASRTGSLNTGELFF
TRBV19,medium-sized,-,TRBJ1-2,TGTGCCAGTAGTAGGAGGGGGGCTGATGGCTACACCTTC,CASSRRGADGYTF
TRBV20-1,-,-,TRBJ2-7,TGCAGTCCCCTTAGGGGCTACGAGCAGTACTTC,CSPLRGYEQYF
TRBV10-2,-,TRBD1,TRBJ1-5,TGCGCCAGCAGTGAGTCGGCAGCAGGGGGCCAGCCCCAGCATTTT,CASSESAAGGQPQHF
TRBV4-1,-,-,TRBJ1-5,TGCGCCAGCAGCCAAGATGGTTCGAGGCATCAGCCCCAGCATTTT,CASSQDGSRHQPQHF
TRBV7-9,-,-,TRBJ1-4,TGTGCCAGCAGCTCGGCGAGGCGAAAACTGTTTTTT,CASSSARRKLFF
TRBV10-2,few,-,TRBJ2-7,TGCGCCAGCAGTGAGTCGTTTGGCCGGTTAGGCGAGCAGTACTTC,CASSESFGRLGEQYF
TRBV5-1,-,-,TRBJ2-5,TGCGCCAGCAGCCCGGGACGCACCCAAGAGACCCAGTACTTC,CASSPGRTQETQYF
TRBV24-1,-,-,TRBJ1-2,TGTGCCACCAGTGAACCTACTGGAAATGGCTACACCTTC,CATSEPTGNGYTF
TRBV20-1,-,-,TRBJ2-3,TGCAGTGCTCTGAGATCTGATACGCAGTATTTT,CSALRSDTQYF
TRBV7-2,-,-,TRBJ1-2,TGTGCCAGCAGCTTGGGGGCCCGCTATGGCTACACCTTC,CASSLGARYGYTF
TRBV11-2,few,TRBD1,TRBJ1-2,TGTGCCAGCAGCAAGACAGGGACCAACTATGGCTACACCTTC,CASSKTGTNYGYTF
TRBV21-1,-,-,TRBJ2-2,TGTGCCAGTAAACAGGTCACCGGGGAGCTGTTTTTT,CASKQVTGELFF
TRBV15,few,-,TRBJ1-4,TGTGCCACCAGCAGGGAGACAGGACGCGGGTATGAAAAACTGTTTTTT,CATSRETGRGYEKLFF
TRBV11-3,-,TRBD1,TRBJ2-7,TGTGCCAGCACCTTCAGGCAGGGACAGGGGAGCTACGAGCAGTACTTC,CASTFRQGQGSYEQYF
TRBV6-5,-,TRBD2,TRBJ2-7,TGTGCCAGCAGTTACCCTCCTAGCGGGAGGGCCACCGAGCAGTACTTC,CASSYPPSGRATEQYF
TRBV15,-,-,TRBJ1-4,TGTGCCACCAACAGAGGGCAGGGGCTGCGGGAAAAACTGTTTTTT,CATNRGQGLREKLFF
TRBV15,-,-,TRBJ2-3,TGTGCCACCAGCAGAGGAGGAGGCGGAGGCACAGATACGCAGTATTTT,CATSRGGGGGTDTQYF
TRBV20-1,-,-,TRBJ1-2,TGCAGTGCTCGGCCCCAAGCGACTAACTATGGCTACACCTTC,CSARPQATNYGYTF
TRBV6-2/TRBV6-3,-,-,TRBJ1-5,TGTGCCAGCAGTTACTCTCACGGGTTCAATAGCAATCAGCCCCAGCATTTT,CASSYSHGFNSNQPQHF
TRBV20-1,-,TRBD1,TRBJ1-3,TGCAGTGCACCACAGGGGGCTGGAAACACCATATATTTT,CSAPQGAGNTIYF
TRBV5-4,-,TRBD2,TRBJ2-7,TGTGCCAGCAGTCCCCGGACTAGCGGGGGCACGGATTCCTACGAGCAGTACTTC,CASSPRTSGGTDSYEQYF
TRBV6-1,-,-,TRBJ1-6,TGTGCCAGCAGGACCCCAGAAGACTATAATTCACCCCTCCACTTT,CASRTPEDYNSPLHF
TRBV12-3/TRBV12-4,once,-,TRBJ1-1,TGTGCCAGCAGACCTACAGGTAACACTGAAGCTTTCTTT,CASRPTGNTEAFF
TRBV29-1,few,-,TRBJ1-1,TGCAGCGTTTGGCCTCTCAGTAGTCACACTGAAGCTTTCTTT,CSVWPLSSHTEAFF
TRBV27,-,TRBD1,TRBJ2-7,TGTGCCAGCAGTTCACCGGGACAGGGGTTTTACGAGCAGTACTTC,CASSSPGQGFYEQYF
TRBV2,-,-,TRBJ1-1,TGTGCCAGCAGTCCTGGACGGCTGAACACTGAAGCTTTCTTT,CASSPGRLNTEAFF
TRBV4-1,few,TRBD1,TRBJ1-1,TGCGCCAGCAGCCCTTTTGACAGGGGACAAGATTGGACTGAAGCTTTCTTT,CASSPFDRGQDWTEAFF
TRBV12-3/TRBV12-4,-,-,TRBJ1-2,TGTGCCAGCAGTTTCGGCCCCTGGAGCTACACCTTC,CASSFGPWSYTF
TRBV24-1,few,-,TRBJ1-2,TGTGCCACCAGTGATTCGCAGGTTGGCTACACCTTC,CATSDSQVGYTF
TRBV6-1,-,-,TRBJ1-3,TGTGCCAGCAGGCGGGCGGGACGAACGGGTGGAAACACCATATATTTT,CASRRAGRTGGNTIYF
TRBV2,once,-,TRBJ2-1,TGTGCCAGCAGTTTATCGTCCGCCTACAATGAGCAGTTCTTC,CASSLSSAYNEQFF
TRBV4-1,-,TRBD1,TRBJ2-5,TGCGCCAGCAGCTCCGGGACAGGGGGTGGGACCCAGTACTTC,CASSSGTGGGTQYF
TRBV5-1,-,-,TRBJ2-1,TGCGCCAGCAGCTTGATCTACAATGAGCAGTTCTTC,CASSLIYNEQFF
TRBV28,-,-,TRBJ2-2,TGTGCCAGCAAATCAGGTTTATTGAACACCGGGGAGCTGTTTTTT,CASKSGLLNTGELFF
TRBV20-1,-,-,TRBJ1-1,TGCACCGTAGGAAAGGGGTCTCCTAACACTGAAGCTTTCTTT,CTVGKGSPNTEAFF
TRBV6-1,-,-,TRBJ1-2,TGTGCCAGCAGTCCACTGGGACGCTATGGCTACACCTTC,CASSPLGRYGYTF
TRBV20-1,-,-,TRBJ1-6,TGCAGTGCTAGAGTTTACATTGCCTCCTCCTATAATTCATCCCTCCACTTT,CSARVYIASSYNSSLHF
TRBV20-1,few,TRBD2,TRBJ2-3,TGCAGTGCGCTTACTAGCGGGGCGGCAGATACGCAGTATTTT,CSALTSGAADTQYF
TRBV27,-,-,TRBJ1-5,TGTGCCAGCAGTTCCCCGGATCAGCCCCAGCATTTT,CASSSPDQPQHF
TRBV28,-,-,TRBJ1-5,TGTGCCAGCAGTCGGGACAGCAATCAGCCCCAGCATTTT,CASSRDSNQPQHF
TRBV6-2/TRBV6-3,-,-,TRBJ2-5,TGTGCCAGCAGTTACTCCACCGGAGAGACCCAGTACTTC,CASSYSTGETQYF
TRBV6-2/TRBV6-3,few,-,TRBJ1-5,TGTGCCAGCAGTTACGACAGCAATCAGCCCCAGCATTTT,CASSYDSNQPQHF
TRBV20-1,-,-,TRBJ1-5,TGCAGTGCTAGCAGGGGAGCAGTAAGGGGGAATCAGCCCCAGCATTTT,CSASRGAVRGNQPQHF
TRBV24-1,-,-,TRBJ1-2,TGTGCCACCAGTGTCGCCGGGACATCATATGGCTACACCTTC,CATSVAGTSYGYTF
TRBV18,-,-,TRBJ1-1,TGTGCCAGCTCACAATACACAGCGGGACTGAACACTGAAGCTTTCTTT,CASSQYTAGLNTEAFF
TRBV18,once,-,TRBJ1-1,TGTGCCAGCTCACCATCGACAGAATTGAACACTGAAGCTTTCTTT,CASSPSTELNTEAFF
TRBV6-5,-,-,TRBJ2-3,TGTGCCAGCAGTTACGGGCTAACTAGCACAGATACGCAGTATTTT,CASSYGLTSTDTQYF
TRBV7-9,-,-,TRBJ1-6,TGTGCCAGCAGCTTTACGGACAGTTATAATTCACCCCTCCACTTT,CASSFTDSYNSPLHF
TRBV10-3,-,TRBD1,TRBJ2-7,TGTGCCATCAGCGCAAAGGCCGGGACAGGGGACTACGAGCAGTACTTC,CAISAKAGTGDYEQYF
TRBV28,-,-,TRBJ1-5,TGTGCCAGCAGTTTACATTTGGGGGCATATCAGCCCCAGCATTTT,CASSLHLGAYQPQHF
TRBV7-2,-,TRBD1,TRBJ1-2,TGTGCCAGCAGCCAAGACCCACAGGGGGCGGTCAACTATGGCTACACCTTC,CASSQDPQGAVNYGYTF
TRBV19,-,TRBD1,TRBJ1-1,TGTGCCAGTAGTATACCGGGACAGACTGAAGCTTTCTTT,CASSIPGQTEAFF
TRBV6-1,-,TRBD2,TRBJ2-1,TGTGCCAGCAGTCGACTTAGCGGGTCTTCCTACAATGAGCAGTTCTTC,CASSRLSGSSYNEQFF
TRBV10-2,-,-,TRBJ1-2,TGCGCCAGCAGTGTTAAAGGGGCTGGCTACACCTTC,CASSVKGAGYTF
TRBV7-2,-,TRBD1,TRBJ1-2,TGTGCCAGCAGCAAGACAGGGGCCGGGGGCTACACCTTC,CASSKTGAGGYTF
TRBV6-2/TRBV6-3,-,-,TRBJ1-5,TGTGCCAGCAGCCCACGGGAACAGCCCCAGCATTTT,CASSPREQPQHF
TRBV20-1,-,-,TRBJ1-1,TGCAGTGCCTGTGTGGGGTGGGGCACTGAAGCTTTCTTT,CSACVGWGTEAFF
TRBV6-1,once,TRBD2,TRBJ2-3,TGTGCCAGCAATCACGGGTTAGCTAGCGGGAGGGAGGCAGATACGCAGTATTTT,CASNHGLASGREADTQYF